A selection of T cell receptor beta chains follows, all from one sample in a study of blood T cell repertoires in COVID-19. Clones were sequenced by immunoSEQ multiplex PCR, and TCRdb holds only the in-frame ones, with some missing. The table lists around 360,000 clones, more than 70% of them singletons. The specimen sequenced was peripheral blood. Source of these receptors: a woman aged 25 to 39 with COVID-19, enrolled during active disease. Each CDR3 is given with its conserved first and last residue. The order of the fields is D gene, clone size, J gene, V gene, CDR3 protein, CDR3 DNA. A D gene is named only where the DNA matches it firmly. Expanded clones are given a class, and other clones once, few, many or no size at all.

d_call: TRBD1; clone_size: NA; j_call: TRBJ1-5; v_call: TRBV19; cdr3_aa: CASSTYRGGNQPQHF; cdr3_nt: TGTGCCAGTAGTACGTACAGGGGAGGCAATCAGCCCCAGCATTTT
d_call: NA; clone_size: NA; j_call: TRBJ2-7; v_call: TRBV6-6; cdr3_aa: CASADPPGYEQYF; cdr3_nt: TGTGCCAGCGCAGACCCTCCGGGATACGAGCAGTACTTC
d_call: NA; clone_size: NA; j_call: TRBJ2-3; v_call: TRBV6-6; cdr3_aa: CASSPRVGQGQDTQYF; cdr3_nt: TGTGCCAGCAGTCCCCGCGTGGGGCAGGGTCAGGATACGCAGTATTTT
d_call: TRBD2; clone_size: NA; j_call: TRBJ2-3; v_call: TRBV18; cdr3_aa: CASSPAGADTQYF; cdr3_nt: TGTGCCAGCTCCCCCGCGGGGGCAGATACGCAGTATTTT
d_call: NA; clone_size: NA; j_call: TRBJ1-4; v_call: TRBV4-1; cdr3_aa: CASSPRGGRGTNEKLFF; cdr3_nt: TGCGCCAGCAGCCCCCGGGGGGGGAGAGGGACTAATGAAAAACTGTTTTTT
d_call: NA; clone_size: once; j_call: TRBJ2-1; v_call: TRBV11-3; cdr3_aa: CASSLDHYNEQFF; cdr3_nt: TGTGCCAGCAGCTTAGATCATTACAATGAGCAGTTCTTC
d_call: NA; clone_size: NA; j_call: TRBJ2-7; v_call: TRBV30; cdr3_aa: CAWSALYEQYF; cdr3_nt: TGTGCCTGGAGTGCCCTGTACGAGCAGTACTTC
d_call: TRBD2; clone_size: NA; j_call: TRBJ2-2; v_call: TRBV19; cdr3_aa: CASRLLAGGIFGELFF; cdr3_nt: TGTGCCAGTAGACTACTAGCGGGAGGAATTTTCGGGGAGCTGTTTTTT
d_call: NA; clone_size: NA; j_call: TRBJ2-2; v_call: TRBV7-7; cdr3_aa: CASAPGLVNTGELFF; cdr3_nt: TGTGCTAGCGCACCGGGACTTGTGAACACCGGGGAGCTGTTTTTT
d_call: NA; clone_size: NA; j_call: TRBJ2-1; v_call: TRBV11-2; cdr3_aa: CASSSYAKSQRVNEQFF; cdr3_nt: TGTGCCAGCAGCTCCTACGCGAAGAGTCAACGAGTCAATGAGCAGTTCTTC
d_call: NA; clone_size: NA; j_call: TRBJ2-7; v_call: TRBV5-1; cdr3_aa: CASRSTGYEQYF; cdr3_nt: TGCGCCAGCAGGTCCACGGGGTACGAGCAGTACTTC
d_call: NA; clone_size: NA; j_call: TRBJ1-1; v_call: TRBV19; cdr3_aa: CASSLAAGWGNTEAFF; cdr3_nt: TGTGCCAGTAGTTTAGCGGCAGGGTGGGGGAACACTGAAGCTTTCTTT
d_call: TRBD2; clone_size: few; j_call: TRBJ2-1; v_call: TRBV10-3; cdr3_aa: CAISDSSGTIYNEQFF; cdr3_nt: TGTGCCATCAGTGACTCGAGCGGGACTATTTACAATGAGCAGTTCTTC
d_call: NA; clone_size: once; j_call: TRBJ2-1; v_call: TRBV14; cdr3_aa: CASSLLRSYNEQFF; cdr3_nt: TGTGCCAGCAGCCTTCTCCGCTCCTACAATGAGCAGTTCTTC
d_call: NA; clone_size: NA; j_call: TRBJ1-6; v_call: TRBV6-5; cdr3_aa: CASSSVRANSPLHF; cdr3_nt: TGTGCCAGCAGTTCCGTCAGGGCTAATTCACCCCTCCACTTT
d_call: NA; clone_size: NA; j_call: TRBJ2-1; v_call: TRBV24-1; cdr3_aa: CATSDPSQSFNNEQFF; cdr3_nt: TGTGCCACCAGTGACCCTAGCCAGTCTTTTAACAATGAGCAGTTCTTC
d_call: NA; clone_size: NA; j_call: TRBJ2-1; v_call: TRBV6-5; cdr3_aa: CASSSRGSYNEQFF; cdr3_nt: TGTGCCAGCAGTTCTAGAGGGTCCTACAATGAGCAGTTCTTC
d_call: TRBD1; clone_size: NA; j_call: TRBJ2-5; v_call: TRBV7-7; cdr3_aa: CASSSGTGLETQYF; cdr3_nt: TGTGCTAGCAGTTCCGGGACAGGGCTAGAGACCCAGTACTTC
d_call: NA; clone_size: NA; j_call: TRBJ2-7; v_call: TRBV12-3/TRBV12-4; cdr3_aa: CASSEHSYEQYF; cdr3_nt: TGTGCCAGCAGCGAGCATTCCTACGAGCAGTACTTC
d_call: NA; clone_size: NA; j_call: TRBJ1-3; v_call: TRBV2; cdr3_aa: CASNPPGANTIYF; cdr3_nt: TGTGCCAGCAATCCCCCAGGGGCAAACACCATATATTTT
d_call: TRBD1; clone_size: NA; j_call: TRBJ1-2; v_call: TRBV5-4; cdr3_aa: CASSSRQGDYGYTF; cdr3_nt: TGTGCCAGCAGCTCCCGACAGGGTGACTATGGCTACACCTTC
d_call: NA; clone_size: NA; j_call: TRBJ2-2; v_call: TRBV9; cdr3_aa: CASSVGGYTGELFF; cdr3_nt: TGTGCCAGCAGCGTGGGAGGTTATACCGGGGAGCTGTTTTTT
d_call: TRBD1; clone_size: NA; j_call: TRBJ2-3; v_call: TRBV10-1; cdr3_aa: CASSVGQKSTDTQYF; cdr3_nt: TGCGCCAGCAGTGTGGGACAGAAGAGCACAGATACGCAGTATTTT
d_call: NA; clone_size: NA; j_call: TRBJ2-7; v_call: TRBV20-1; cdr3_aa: CSGLYLEQYF; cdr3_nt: TGCAGCGGACTTTATCTCGAGCAGTACTTC
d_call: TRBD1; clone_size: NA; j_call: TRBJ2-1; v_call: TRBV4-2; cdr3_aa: CASSRQMRTGGVAGVNNEQFF; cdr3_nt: TGTGCCAGCAGCCGCCAGATGCGGACAGGGGGCGTAGCGGGAGTTAACAATGAGCAGTTCTTC
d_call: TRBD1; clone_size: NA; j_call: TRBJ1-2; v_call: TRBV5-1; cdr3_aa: CASRQGNYGYTF; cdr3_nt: TGCGCCAGCAGACAGGGGAACTATGGCTACACCTTC
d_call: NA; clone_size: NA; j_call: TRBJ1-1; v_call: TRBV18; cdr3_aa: CASSQTSGRLNTEAFF; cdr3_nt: TGTGCCAGCTCACAGACATCAGGCAGACTGAACACTGAAGCTTTCTTT
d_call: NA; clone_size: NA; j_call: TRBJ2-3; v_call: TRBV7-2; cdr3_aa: CASSLVGATDTQYF; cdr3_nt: TGTGCCAGCAGCTTAGTGGGGGCGACAGATACGCAGTATTTT
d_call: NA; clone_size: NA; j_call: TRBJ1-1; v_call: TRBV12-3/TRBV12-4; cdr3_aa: CATKRTENTEAFF; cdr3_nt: TGTGCCACCAAAAGGACAGAAAACACTGAAGCTTTCTTT
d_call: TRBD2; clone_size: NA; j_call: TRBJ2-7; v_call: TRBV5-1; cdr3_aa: CASSFSGTSAYEQYF; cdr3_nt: TGCGCCAGCAGCTTTTCCGGGACTAGCGCCTACGAGCAGTACTTC
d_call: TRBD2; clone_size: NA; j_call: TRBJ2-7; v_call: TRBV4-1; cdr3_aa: CASSQEKTGRALLSYEQYF; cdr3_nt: TGCGCCAGCAGCCAAGAAAAAACTGGGAGGGCACTCCTTTCCTACGAGCAGTACTTC
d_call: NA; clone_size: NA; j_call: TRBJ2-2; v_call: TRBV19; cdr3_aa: CASSIDSWGQPGLVETGELFF; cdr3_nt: TGTGCCAGTAGTATAGATTCGTGGGGACAGCCGGGACTAGTGGAGACCGGGGAGCTGTTTTTT
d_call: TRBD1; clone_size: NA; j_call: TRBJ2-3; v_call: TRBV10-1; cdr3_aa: CASSDGTGPPDTQYF; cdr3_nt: TGCGCCAGCAGTGATGGGACAGGGCCTCCGGATACGCAGTATTTT
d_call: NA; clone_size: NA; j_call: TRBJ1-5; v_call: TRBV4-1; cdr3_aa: CASSQGFGQPQHF; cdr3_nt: TGCGCCAGCAGCCAAGGGTTCGGTCAGCCCCAGCATTTT
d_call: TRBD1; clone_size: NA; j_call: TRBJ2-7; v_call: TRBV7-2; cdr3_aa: CASSLPGGTYEQYF; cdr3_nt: TGTGCCAGCAGCTTGCCAGGGGGAACCTACGAGCAGTACTTC
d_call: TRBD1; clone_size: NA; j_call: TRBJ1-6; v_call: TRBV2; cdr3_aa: CASSRGRSNSPLHF; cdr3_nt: TGTGCCAGCAGTAGGGGGCGTAGTAATTCACCCCTCCACTTT
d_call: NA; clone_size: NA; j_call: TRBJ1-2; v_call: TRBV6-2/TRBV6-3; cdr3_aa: CASSWRDGYTF; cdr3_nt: TGTGCCAGCAGTTGGCGGGACGGCTACACCTTC
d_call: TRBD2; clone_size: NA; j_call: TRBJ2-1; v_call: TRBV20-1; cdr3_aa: CSASRLAGNEQFF; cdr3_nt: TGCAGTGCTAGTAGACTAGCGGGGAATGAGCAGTTCTTC
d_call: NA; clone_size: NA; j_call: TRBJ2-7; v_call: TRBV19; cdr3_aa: CASSIRQGFYEQYF; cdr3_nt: TGTGCCAGTAGTATAAGGCAGGGGTTCTACGAGCAGTACTTC
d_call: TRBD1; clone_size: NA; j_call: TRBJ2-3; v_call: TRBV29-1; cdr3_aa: CSAGQGESTDTQYF; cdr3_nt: TGCAGCGCGGGACAGGGGGAGAGCACAGATACGCAGTATTTT
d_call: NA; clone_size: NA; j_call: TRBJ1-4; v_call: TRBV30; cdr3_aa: CAWTGLATNEKLFF; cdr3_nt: TGTGCCTGGACAGGGCTTGCGACTAATGAAAAACTGTTTTTT
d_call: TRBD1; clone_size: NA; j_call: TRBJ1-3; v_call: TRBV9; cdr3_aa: CASSGTGVGNTIYF; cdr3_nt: TGTGCCAGCAGCGGGACAGGGGTCGGAAACACCATATATTTT